These 5 T cell receptor beta chains share one sample of origin, sequenced in a study of blood T cells in healthy people across ages. With a J-beta primer mix and a sample-barcoded 5' primer, a second PCR ran roughly 7 to 11 cycles. TCRdb processed the 5' RACE reads anew with MiXCR; each CDR3 protein has one entry. Of approximately 960,000 distinct CDR3 sequences in the sample, under 35% were seen once. These data were also filed under a second study, of T cells of mothers and their children.

The sample was blood. The receptors originated from a woman aged 40 to 50 in good health.

The gene calls are TRBV5-1 and TRBJ1-4; TRBD1 might be the D (6 bases). This CDR3 is built from 14 residues. V was trimmed by 2 bases and J by 6 bases, leaving 11 bases between them. CDR1 and CDR2 from the germline V gene are SGHRS and YFSETQ. The CDR3 loop is CASSFARGDEKLFF. The CDR3 DNA sequence: TGCGCCAGCAGCTTCGCCAGGGGAGATGAAAAACTGTTTTTT.

This clonotype came up a few times. V gene TRBV3-1 combines with J gene TRBJ1-6; D gene ambiguous. Germline CDR1 is LGHDT and CDR2 is YNNKEL (reference sequence). V gave up 0 bases and J gave up 14 bases, with 11 bases separating them. The length of the CDR3 is 13 residues. CDR3 sequence (DNA): TGTGCCAGCAGCCAAGATTCGGGGAGATCCCTCCACTTT. Protein sequence: CASSQDSGRSLHF.

This clonotype showed up many times. The chain uses TRBV5-1 and TRBJ2-7; D not resolved. This CDR3 contains 14 residues. Per the germline V gene, CDR1 is SGHRS and CDR2 is YFSETQ. Between the trimmed V and J ends, which lost 1 base and 6 bases, there was a span of 14 bases. The CDR3 protein is CASSLYNGPSEQYF. CDR3 DNA sequence: TGCGCCAGCAGCTTGTATAACGGACCTAGCGAGCAGTACTTC.

In its sample, this clonotype was seen a few times. The rearrangement links TRBV5-1 to TRBJ2-6, with D possibly matching TRBD1 (5 bases). Germline loops: CDR1 SGHRS, CDR2 YFSETQ. Trimming pared 5 bases from V and 2 bases from J, leaving 14 bases between. CDR3 length: 16 residues. CDR3 sequence reads: CASSPSTATGANVLTF. The CDR3, as DNA: TGCGCCAGCAGTCCCTCGACAGCGACTGGGGCCAACGTCCTGACTTTC.

This clonotype was seen more than once but under ten times. Since a much larger clone is just one base distant, this may be a read error. The chain carries TRBV5-1 and TRBJ2-7, with 9 bases fitting TRBD2. The CDR3 extends over 14 amino acids. The V gene's germline CDR1 is SGHRS and CDR2 YFSETQ. The CDR3 region is CTSSQGLAGYEQYF. CDR3 nucleotide sequence: TGCACCAGCAGCCAGGGACTAGCCGGATACGAGCAGTACTTC.